These 29 T cell receptor beta chains were sequenced from one sample in a study of T cell responses to AZD1222 COVID-19 vaccine. Repertoires were generated with immunoSEQ multiplex PCR, while TCRdb's copy carries only in-frame clones and drops some. The repertoire consists of 100,000 to 150,000 clones, with around 83% occurring once and the leading ten covering roughly an eighth. Sequenced material: peripheral blood, taken on day 0 of AZD1222 vaccination. These receptors were taken from an adult in good health.

The V and J genes are TRBV4-3 and TRBJ1-2; no reliable D call. V was shortened by 3 bases and J by 6 bases, with 23 bases between the two germline ends. CDR1 is LGHNA, CDR2 YSLEER, per germline. The CDR3 extends over 17 amino acids. This CDR3 is CASSHRLNSGNRDGYTF. The CDR3 DNA is TGCGCCAGCAGCCACCGATTGAACAGCGGCAATCGGGATGGCTACACCTTC.

This rearrangement joins TRBV21-1 to TRBJ1-5; TRBD1, the table's D call, was not compared with the DNA. TRBV21-1 is shown as a pseudogene. The CDR3 is 16 residues long. CDR3: CASSTPGQGSNQPQHF. CDR3 DNA: TGTGCCAGCAGCACCCCGGGACAGGGGAGCAATCAGCCCCAGCATTTT.

The rearrangement joins TRBV7-9 to TRBJ1-3; D might be TRBD1 (5 bases). The CDR3 is made up of 13 amino acids. CDR1 is SEHNR, CDR2 FQNEAQ, per germline (reference sequence). V shed 5 bases and J shed 5 bases, with 10 bases lying between them. The CDR3 DNA follows: TGTGCCAGCAGCCTCGGGGCCAGAAACACCATATATTTT. Its protein is CASSLGARNTIYF.

As to this clone: Other DNA sequences within the sample encode an identical CDR3. J is TRBJ2-7 and V is TRBV20-1; D gene uncertain. This CDR3 contains 11 residues. CDR1 is DFQATT and CDR2 is SNEGSKA in the germline V gene (reference sequence). V was cut by 4 bases and J by 1 base, with 5 bases left in between. The CDR3, as DNA: TGCAGTGCTAAACCTTCCTACGAGCAGTACTTC. Translated, it gives CSAKPSYEQYF.

The sample holds many counts of this clone. The chain employs TRBV14 and TRBJ2-1; D might be TRBD2 (6 bases). The V and J ends lost 4 bases and 3 bases respectively, with 10 bases between them. The CDR3 is made up of 14 amino acids. Germline V gene lookup returns CDR1 SGHDN and CDR2 FVKESK. As DNA, the CDR3 is TGTGCCAGCAGCCGGGGGGAAAACTACAATGAGCAGTTCTTC. It specifies CASSRGENYNEQFF.

The V call is TRBV4-1, the J call TRBJ1-1; 10 bases fit TRBD1. Germline V gene lookup returns CDR1 MGHRA and CDR2 YSYEKL. The junction had 4 bases not matched to a gene; V was cut back by 5 bases and J by 4 bases. The CDR3 loop spans 14 amino acids. CDR3 region: CASSFRTGGTEAFF. The CDR3 bases are TGCGCCAGCAGCTTCCGGACAGGGGGCACTGAAGCTTTCTTT.

This chain joins TRBV4-1 and TRBJ1-2; D perhaps matches TRBD1 (5 bases). The CDR3 spans 16 residues. Trimming took off 0 bases at V and 7 bases at J, with 18 bases between the two ends. Germline values: CDR1 MGHRA, CDR2 YSYEKL. The CDR3 loop is CASSQDLSGTGRGYTF. DNA of the CDR3: TGCGCCAGCAGCCAAGATTTGAGCGGCACAGGACGTGGCTACACCTTC.

This sequence joins TRBV3-1 (or the pseudogene TRBV3-2) and TRBJ1-6, with D unresolved. The V end was cut by 3 bases, the J end by 8 bases, with 11 bases between. This CDR3 is 14 amino acids long. Per germline, CDR1 LGHDT and CDR2 YNNKEL (reference sequence). This CDR3 is CASSQRLRDSPLHF. The CDR3 DNA follows: TGTGCCAGCAGCCAGCGTTTAAGGGATTCACCCCTCCACTTT.

The rearrangement uses TRBV10-3 and TRBJ1-3; a weak D match, TRBD1 (5 bases). Germline V gene data show CDR1 as ENHRY and CDR2 as SYGVKD. The V end lost 2 bases, the J end lost 4 bases, and 9 bases lay between the germline ends. This CDR3 is 14 amino acids long. The CDR3 sequence: CAISEGQGGNTIYF. The CDR3, as DNA: TGTGCCATCAGTGAGGGGCAGGGCGGAAACACCATATATTTT.

V usage is TRBV7-2 and J usage is TRBJ2-7; 11 bases map to TRBD1. The CDR3 runs 14 residues. Germline V CDR1 and CDR2: SGHTA, FQGNSA. The ends lost 7 bases at V and 7 bases at J; junction bases unmatched: 9. The CDR3 region is CASKLPGTGGEQYF. For the CDR3, the DNA is TGTGCCAGCAAACTCCCCGGGACAGGGGGGGAGCAGTACTTC.

The V gene is TRBV2, the J gene TRBJ2-2; 7 bases are a match to TRBD1. The trim removed 6 bases at V and 3 bases at J, leaving 4 bases unmatched. Germline loops: CDR1 SNHLY, CDR2 FYNNEI. The CDR3 runs to 14 residues. CDR3 nucleotide sequence: TGTGCCAGCAGGAAAACAGGGGACACCGGGGAGCTGTTTTTT. It yields the protein CASRKTGDTGELFF.

Here the CDR3 DNA reads TGTGCCAGCAGCCAAGACCAGCTAGGGACTAGTGTGCCCGGGGAGCTGTTTTTT. Translating it yields CASSQDQLGTSVPGELFF. The V call is TRBV4-2, the J call TRBJ2-2; 8 bases are a match to TRBD2. Per the germline V gene, CDR1 is LGHNA and CDR2 is YNFKEQ. CDR3 length equals 18 residues. J gave up 6 bases and V 0 bases, and 12 bases lay outside the gene matches.

The chain is built from TRBV5-1 and TRBJ2-7; 7 bases map to TRBD2. The CDR3 is made up of 15 amino acids. J gave up 6 bases and V 0 bases, and 9 bases lay outside the gene matches. Looked up from germline, CDR1 is SGHRS and CDR2 is YFSETQ. This CDR3 is CASSLVAGVWGEQYF. For the CDR3, the DNA is TGCGCCAGCAGCTTGGTCGCGGGAGTTTGGGGCGAGCAGTACTTC.

This rearrangement joins TRBV28 to TRBJ2-3; no firm D call. V lost 6 bases and J lost 2, with 12 bases in between. This CDR3 spans 14 amino acids. CDR1 is MDHEN and CDR2 is SYDVKM in the germline V gene. CDR3 sequence: CASRGSVNTDTQYF. The CDR3 nucleotides are TGTGCCAGCAGGGGAAGCGTTAACACAGATACGCAGTATTTT.

The chain is built from TRBV7-9 and TRBJ2-1; TRBD1 aligns across 11 bases. Germline trimming cut 6 bases from V and 7 bases from J; bases unmatched to any gene: 11. The CDR3 has 16 residues. Germline V gene sequence: CDR1 SEHNR, CDR2 FQNEAQ (reference sequence). CDR3 nucleotide sequence: TGTGCCAGCAGTCGCCAGGACAGGGGGCGTTGGAATGAGCAGTTCTTC. It codes for CASSRQDRGRWNEQFF.

The table lists this clone with a count of one. J is TRBJ1-3 and V is TRBV7-9, with D perhaps TRBD1 (5 bases). V dropped 4 bases and J dropped 4 bases, with 14 bases sitting between them. The CDR3 runs 15 residues. Per germline, CDR1 SEHNR and CDR2 FQNEAQ (reference sequence). CDR3 nucleotides: TGTGCCAGCAGCTCAGGGACGGGTTTCGGAAACACCATATATTTT. This translates into CASSSGTGFGNTIYF.

J is TRBJ2-6 and V is TRBV10-1; D remains unclear. The CDR3 has 13 amino acids. V lost 10 bases and J lost 0, with 7 bases in between. Germline V lookup: CDR1 WNHNN, CDR2 SYGVQD (reference sequence). DNA of the CDR3: TGCGCCAATTACATCTCTGGGGCCAACGTCCTGACTTTC. It is translated as CANYISGANVLTF.

The gene calls are TRBV6-5 and TRBJ2-7; D is unresolved. The CDR3 consists of 14 residues. Germline V gene sequence: CDR1 MNHEY, CDR2 SVGAGI. The V gene lost 7 bases and the J gene lost 0 bases, with 13 bases spanning the gap. CDR3 DNA sequence: TGTGCCAGCACCCTTGACACGTACTCCTACGAGCAGTACTTC. Translating gives CASTLDTYSYEQYF.

The V gene is TRBV27, the J gene TRBJ1-3, with D uncertain. Trimming shortened V by 6 bases and J by 0 bases, and 12 bases separated the two germline ends. The germline V gene has CDR1 MNHEY and CDR2 SMNVEV (reference sequence). This CDR3 spans 15 amino acids. DNA for the CDR3: TGTGCCAGCAGATCCGCGGGTTCCTCTGGAAACACCATATATTTT. Encoded protein: CASRSAGSSGNTIYF.

The chain combines TRBV3-1 (or the pseudogene TRBV3-2) with TRBJ1-2, with D unresolved. The V end was cut by 4 bases, the J end by 0 bases, with 9 bases between. The CDR3 runs to 14 residues. Looked up from germline, CDR1 is LGHDT and CDR2 is YNNKEL (reference sequence). The CDR3 reads CASSRVGANYGYTF. CDR3 DNA: TGTGCCAGCAGCCGCGTGGGAGCTAACTATGGCTACACCTTC.

V usage is TRBV11-2 and J usage is TRBJ2-1; 8 bases fit TRBD2. Germline CDR1 SGHAT, CDR2 FQNNGV. V trimming: 6 bases; J trimming: 5 bases; junction bases outside the gene matches: 18. The CDR3 runs to 18 residues. CDR3 sequence (DNA): TGTGCCAGCAGTCTTAGTGTGGCTAGCGGGCGCCGGGACAATGAGCAGTTCTTC. This translates into CASSLSVASGRRDNEQFF.

In DNA form, the CDR3 reads TGTGCCAGCAGCTCCGACATAAGAATGAACACTGAAGCTTTCTTT. Translation: CASSSDIRMNTEAFF. This chain uses TRBV5-5 with TRBJ1-1, with D unresolved. Trimming stripped 3 bases from V and 0 bases from J, with 12 bases between. This CDR3 is built from 15 residues. The germline V gene encodes CDR1 SGHKS and CDR2 YYEKEE (reference sequence).

V gene TRBV2 combines with J gene TRBJ2-5; 9 bases align to TRBD1. There are 14 residues in the CDR3. V shed 5 bases, J shed 5 bases, and the junction held 6 bases outside the gene matches. Germline V gene data show CDR1 as SNHLY and CDR2 as FYNNEI. The chain's CDR3 is CASSKRTGVETQYF. The CDR3 DNA reads as TGTGCCAGCAGTAAACGGACAGGGGTTGAGACCCAGTACTTC.

The V gene is TRBV12-3 or TRBV12-4, the J gene TRBJ1-1; D gene uncertain. With 2 bases removed from V and 5 bases from J, the gap between germline ends came to 9 bases. This CDR3 has 13 residues. CDR3 in DNA: TGTGCCAGCAGTTTAAGCCAGGCGACTGAAGCTTTCTTT. It specifies CASSLSQATEAFF.

The rearrangement links TRBV6-2 or TRBV6-3 to TRBJ1-1; D unresolved. The germline gives CDR1 MNHEY, CDR2 SVGEGT. Trimming cost V 4 bases and J 0 bases, with 9 bases left between them. This CDR3 region has 14 residues. CDR3 coding DNA: TGTGCCAGCAGTTGGAGACATCTGAACACTGAAGCTTTCTTT. It specifies CASSWRHLNTEAFF.

The V call is TRBV14, the J call TRBJ2-5, with D hard to call. The V gene lost 1 base and the J gene lost 7 bases, with 16 bases spanning the gap. CDR1 is SGHDN, CDR2 FVKESK, per germline. The CDR3 contains 15 residues. The CDR3 DNA follows: TGTGCCAGCAGCCAAGCATGGACGGACGTACGGACCCAGTACTTC. Translating it yields CASSQAWTDVRTQYF.

The CDR3 region has the DNA TGTGCCAGCAGTGAATCCAGGTACCTCTATGGCTACACCTTC. Its translation is CASSESRYLYGYTF. This chain connects TRBV2 to TRBJ1-2; D call uncertain. The CDR3 consists of 14 residues. The germline V and J ends were trimmed by 2 bases and 4 bases, with 11 bases remaining between them. CDR1 and CDR2 from the germline V gene are SNHLY and FYNNEI.

The rearrangement links TRBV10-3 to TRBJ2-1; TRBD2 aligns across 7 bases. Losses at the gene ends were 0 bases for V and 7 bases for J; bases not matched to a gene: 9. Germline CDR1 reads ENHRY; CDR2 reads SYGVKD. The CDR3 contains 16 residues. The CDR3 reads CAISESRGGISNEQFF. CDR3 in DNA: TGTGCCATCAGTGAGTCGAGGGGAGGGATTAGTAATGAGCAGTTCTTC.

The sample holds a few counts of this clone. The CDR3 loop reads CASSFSGAGGNQPQHF. The CDR3, as DNA: TGTGCCAGCAGTTTCTCAGGGGCAGGCGGCAATCAGCCCCAGCATTTT. The rearrangement joins TRBV28 to TRBJ1-5, with D possibly TRBD1 on 6 matching bases. Germline-derived CDR1 and CDR2 are MDHEN and SYDVKM. Deletions cut 3 bases from V and 2 bases from J, with 14 bases between. This CDR3 contains 16 residues.